The present T cell receptor (beta chain) was sequenced within a study of early T cells in non-severe SARS-CoV-2 infection. The wider study: Sequenced material consisted of bulk RNA (from unsorted whole blood), and chains were unpaired. General study findings and limits: Anti-spike CD8 responses were favored by VDJdb matching, which missed private and CD4 specificities.

The CDR3 loop spans 14 amino acids. The V gene lost 2 bases and the J gene lost 4 bases, with 8 bases spanning the gap. Per germline, CDR1 SEHNR and CDR2 FQNEAQ (reference sequence). As concerns this clonotype: Antigen: not known.

As part of library construction, unique molecular identifiers were attached to individual cDNA molecules. MiXCR, applied by TCRdb to the 5' RACE reads, yields one record per CDR3 protein. The profile shows 45,000 to 65,000 distinct CDR3 sequences, 10% to 15% of them singletons. Sequences were derived from whole blood, sampled at baseline. The source of this sequence is an adult who was a healthcare worker with PCR-confirmed SARS-CoV-2 infection or an uninfected control (not recorded which). This rearrangement joins TRBV7-9 to TRBJ1-4; D gene uncertain. CDR3 in amino acids: CASSLRSGNEKLFF. CDR3 nucleotide sequence: TGTGCCAGCAGCTTAAGGTCCGGTAATGAAAAACTGTTTTTT.